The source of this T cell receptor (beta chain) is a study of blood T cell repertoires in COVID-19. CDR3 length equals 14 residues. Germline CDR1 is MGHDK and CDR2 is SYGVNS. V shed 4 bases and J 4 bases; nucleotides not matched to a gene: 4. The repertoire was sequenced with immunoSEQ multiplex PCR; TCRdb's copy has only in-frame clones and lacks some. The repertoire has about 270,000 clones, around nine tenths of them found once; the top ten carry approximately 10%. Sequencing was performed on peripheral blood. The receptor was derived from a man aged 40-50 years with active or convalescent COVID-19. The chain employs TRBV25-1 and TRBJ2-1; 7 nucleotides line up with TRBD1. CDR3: CASSVGTAYNEQFF. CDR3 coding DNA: TGTGCCAGCAGTGTCGGGACAGCATACAATGAGCAGTTCTTC. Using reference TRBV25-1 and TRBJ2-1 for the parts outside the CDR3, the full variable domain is EADIYQTPRYLVIGTGKKITLECSQTMGHDKMYWYQQDPGMELHLIHYSYGVNSTEKGDLSSESTVSRIRTEHFPLTLESARPSHTSQYLCASSVGTAYNEQFFGPGTRLTVL.